The next 16 T cell receptor beta chains were all read from a single sample in a study of T cell responses to AZD1222 COVID-19 vaccine. Sequencing used immunoSEQ multiplex PCR; TCRdb keeps in-frame clones, though not all of them. Among more than 80,000 clones listed, roughly 87% were seen once. The specimen comprised peripheral blood, sampled on day 0 of AZD1222 vaccination. The source is an adult in good health.

The chain uses TRBV7-9 and TRBJ2-1; D uncertain. The length of the CDR3 is 14 residues. V was cut by 0 bases and J by 6 bases, with 9 bases left in between. The germline gives CDR1 SEHNR, CDR2 FQNEAQ (reference sequence). The CDR3, as DNA: TGTGCCAGCAGCTTAGCAAGATTGGGCAATGAGCAGTTCTTC. It encodes CASSLARLGNEQFF.

This chain's CDR3 is CASSLKGTRQGDTEAFF. The CDR3 region has the DNA TGTGCCAGCAGCTTAAAAGGAACCCGACAGGGAGACACTGAAGCTTTCTTT. The V and J genes are TRBV7-3 and TRBJ1-1, with 7 bases identical to TRBD1. The CDR3 is made up of 17 amino acids. Germline V gene lookup returns CDR1 SGHTA and CDR2 FQGTGA. The trim removed 1 base at V and 3 bases at J, leaving 11 bases unmatched.

The rearrangement joins TRBV10-2 to TRBJ2-7, with 8 bases identical to TRBD2. Germline V gene data show CDR1 as WSHSY and CDR2 as SAAADI. The length of the CDR3 is 14 residues. The V and J ends lost 2 bases and 3 bases, in that order; junction bases with no gene match: 3. The CDR3 nucleotides are TGCGCCAGCAGTGAGCCCGGGAGGGGCTACGAGCAGTACTTC. It yields the protein CASSEPGRGYEQYF.

The gene calls are TRBV7-2 and TRBJ2-5, with a possible D match to TRBD2 (6 bases). The CDR3 runs 14 residues. The V end was cut by 7 bases, the J end by 5 bases, with 17 bases between. Germline V gene sequence: CDR1 SGHTA, CDR2 FQGNSA. The CDR3 nucleotides read TGTGCCAGCACCGGACCAAACCGGGGGGAGACCCAGTACTTC. It yields the protein CASTGPNRGETQYF. Full variable domain (rest looked up from reference TRBV7-2 and TRBJ2-5): GAGVSQSPSNKVTEKGKDVELRCDPISGHTALYWYRQSLGQGLEFLIYFQGNSAPDKSGLPSDRFSAERTGGSVSTLTIQRTQQEDSAVYLCASTGPNRGETQYFGPGTRLLVL.

The chain uses TRBV7-9 and TRBJ2-3; the D gene is possibly TRBD1 (6 bases). There are 15 residues in the CDR3. Per germline, CDR1 SEHNR and CDR2 FQNEAQ (reference sequence). With 2 bases removed from V and 6 bases from J, the gap between germline ends came to 15 bases. The CDR3, as DNA: TGTGCCAGCAGCTTAAGCGTCCAGGGGAAGGATACGCAGTATTTT. It specifies CASSLSVQGKDTQYF. Full variable domain (rest looked up from reference TRBV7-9 and TRBJ2-3): DTGVSQNPRHKITKRGQNVTFRCDPISEHNRLYWYRQTLGQGPEFLTYFQNEAQLEKSRLLSDRFSAERPKGSFSTLEIQRTEQGDSAMYLCASSLSVQGKDTQYFGPGTRLTVL.

The V gene is TRBV20-1, the J gene TRBJ1-2, with 8 bases matching TRBD1. Germline lookup yields CDR1 DFQATT and CDR2 SNEGSKA (reference sequence). CDR3 length: 11 residues. V lost 6 bases and J lost 8; bases outside the gene matches: 5. This chain's CDR3 is CSANDRGGYTF. The CDR3 region has the DNA TGCAGTGCCAATGACAGGGGCGGCTACACCTTC.

The chain carries TRBV2 and TRBJ1-1, with D tentatively TRBD1 (5 bases). This CDR3 spans 13 amino acids. The germline V gene encodes CDR1 SNHLY and CDR2 FYNNEI. V lost 3 bases and J 4 bases, leaving 9 bases between the germline ends. In nucleotides, the CDR3 is TGTGCCAGCAGTGACCCGGGGGGCACTGAAGCTTTCTTT. Its translation: CASSDPGGTEAFF.

This chain links TRBV24-1 with TRBJ2-3; perhaps D is TRBD1 or TRBD2 (5 bases each). In germline, CDR1 is KGHDR, CDR2 SFDVKD. CDR3 length: 12 amino acids. Trimming left V 9 bases short and J 1 base short, with 7 bases between. The CDR3 DNA sequence: TGTGCCACCGGGGGTGGCACAGATACGCAGTATTTT. As protein: CATGGGTDTQYF.

V and J are TRBV19 and TRBJ2-7; a weak D match, TRBD1 (5 bases). Trimming took 4 bases from V and 2 from J, leaving 9 bases between them. This CDR3 spans 13 amino acids. Germline CDR1 and CDR2: LNHDA and SQIVND (reference sequence). The CDR3: CASSTQGTYEQYF. The CDR3 nucleotides read TGTGCCAGTAGTACTCAGGGTACCTACGAGCAGTACTTC. The whole variable domain, remainder taken from reference TRBV19 and TRBJ2-7, is DGGITQSPKYLFRKEGQNVTLSCEQNLNHDAMYWYRQDPGQGLRLIYYSQIVNDFQKGDIAEGYSVSREKKESFPLTVTSAQKNPTAFYLCASSTQGTYEQYFGPGTRLTVT.

The CDR3 sequence: CATRRSYNSPLHF. The DNA of the CDR3 is TGTGCCACACGACGGTCCTATAATTCACCCCTCCACTTT. The rearrangement links TRBV27 to TRBJ1-6; D unclear. This CDR3 is built from 13 residues. V gave up 10 bases and J gave up 1 base, with 8 bases separating them. Germline CDR1 is MNHEY and CDR2 is SMNVEV (reference sequence).

This sequence joins TRBV28 and TRBJ1-2; D unclear. V gave up 0 bases and J gave up 3 bases, with 2 bases separating them. This CDR3 is built from 12 residues. Germline-derived CDR1 and CDR2 are MDHEN and SYDVKM. CDR3 amino acids: CASSLWDYGYTF. DNA of the CDR3: TGTGCCAGCAGTTTATGGGACTATGGCTACACCTTC.

This sequence joins TRBV28 and TRBJ1-5; 10 bases align to TRBD1. This CDR3 has 16 residues. The ends lost 4 bases at V and 6 bases at J; junction bases unmatched: 9. The germline CDR1 and CDR2 sequences are MDHEN and SYDVKM. The CDR3 reads CASSSPSGQGGQPQHF. The CDR3 DNA reads as TGTGCCAGCAGTTCCCCTTCCGGACAGGGGGGTCAGCCCCAGCATTTT.

The V gene is TRBV28, the J gene TRBJ1-2, with D possibly being TRBD1 (5 bases). The CDR3 is made up of 16 amino acids. Trimming removed 5 bases at V and 3 bases at J, with 19 bases between. Germline lookup yields CDR1 MDHEN and CDR2 SYDVKM. This CDR3 reads CASSPSLGRVYYGYTF. CDR3 nucleotide sequence: TGTGCCAGCAGTCCATCCCTCGGCAGGGTCTACTATGGCTACACCTTC.

The chain combines TRBV5-6 with TRBJ1-2, with no clear D. The CDR3 contains 15 residues. The V gene lost 3 bases and the J gene lost 3 bases, with 15 bases spanning the gap. From germline, CDR1 is SGHDT and CDR2 YYEEEE. CDR3 sequence reads: CASSSPGMEYYGYTF. The CDR3 nucleotides read TGTGCCAGCAGCTCTCCCGGGATGGAGTACTATGGCTACACCTTC. Full variable domain (remainder filled in from reference TRBV5-6 and TRBJ1-2): DAGVTQSPTHLIKTRGQQVTLRCSPKSGHDTVSWYQQALGQGPQFIFQYYEEEERQRGNFPDRFSGHQFPNYSSELNVNALLLGDSALYLCASSSPGMEYYGYTFGSGTRLTVV.

The chain links TRBV28 to TRBJ2-7; TRBD1 or TRBD2 may be the D gene (6 bases each). The germline V gene has CDR1 MDHEN and CDR2 SYDVKM. The CDR3 length is 14 residues. V lost 1 base to trimming and J lost 5 bases, with 12 bases between them. The CDR3 spells CASSLLGGIHEQYF. The CDR3 bases are TGTGCCAGCAGTTTATTAGGGGGGATCCACGAGCAGTACTTC.

The chain has TRBV30 and TRBJ2-7; D possibly corresponds to TRBD1 (6 bases). The CDR3 runs 15 residues. Germline CDR1 GTSNPN, CDR2 SVGIG (reference sequence). V gave up 5 bases and J gave up 0 bases, with 17 bases separating them. In DNA, the CDR3 is TGTGCCTGGCTTAAGGGGGTTGGCCTCTCCTACGAGCAGTACTTC. Translated: CAWLKGVGLSYEQYF.